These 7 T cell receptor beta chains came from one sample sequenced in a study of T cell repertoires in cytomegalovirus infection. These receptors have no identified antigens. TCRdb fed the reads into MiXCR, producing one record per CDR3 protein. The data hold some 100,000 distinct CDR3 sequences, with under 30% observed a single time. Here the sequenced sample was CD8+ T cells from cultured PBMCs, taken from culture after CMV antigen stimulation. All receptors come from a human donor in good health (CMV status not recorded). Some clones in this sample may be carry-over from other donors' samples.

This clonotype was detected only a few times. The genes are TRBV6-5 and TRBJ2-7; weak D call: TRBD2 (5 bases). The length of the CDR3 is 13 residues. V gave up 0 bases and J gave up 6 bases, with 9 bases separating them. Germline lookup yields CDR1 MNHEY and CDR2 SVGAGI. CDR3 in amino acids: CASSYSEALEQYF. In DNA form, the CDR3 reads TGTGCCAGCAGTTACTCGGAGGCCCTCGAGCAGTACTTC.

The CDR3 spells CSARTGDSGANVLTF. The CDR3 DNA reads as TGCAGCGCAAGGACTGGGGACTCTGGGGCCAACGTCCTGACTTTC. The rearrangement links TRBV29-1 to TRBJ2-6; perhaps TRBD2 as D (5 bases). This CDR3 region has 15 residues. V lost 7 bases, J lost 0 bases, and 13 bases lay in between. Germline values: CDR1 SQVTM, CDR2 ANQGSEA.

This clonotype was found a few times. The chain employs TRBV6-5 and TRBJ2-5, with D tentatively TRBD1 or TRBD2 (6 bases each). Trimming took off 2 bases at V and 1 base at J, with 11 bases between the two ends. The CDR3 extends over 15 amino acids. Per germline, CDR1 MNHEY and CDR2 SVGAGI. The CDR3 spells CASSYGGLSQETQYF. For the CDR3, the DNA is TGTGCCAGCAGTTACGGGGGGCTGTCCCAAGAGACCCAGTACTTC.

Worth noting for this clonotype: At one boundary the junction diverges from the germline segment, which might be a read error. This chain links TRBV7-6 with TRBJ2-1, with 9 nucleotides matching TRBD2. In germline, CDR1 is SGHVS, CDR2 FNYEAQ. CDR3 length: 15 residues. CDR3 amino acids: CVSSYLAGRVNEQFF. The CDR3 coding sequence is TGTGTCAGCAGCTACCTAGCGGGGAGGGTCAATGAGCAGTTCTTC.

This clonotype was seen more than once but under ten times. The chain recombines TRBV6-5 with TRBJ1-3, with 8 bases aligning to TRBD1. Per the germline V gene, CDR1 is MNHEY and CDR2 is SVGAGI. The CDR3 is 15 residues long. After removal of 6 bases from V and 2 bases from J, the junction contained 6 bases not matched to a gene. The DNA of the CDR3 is TGTGCCAGCAGCCCTGACAGGGGTACTGGAAACACCATATATTTT. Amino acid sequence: CASSPDRGTGNTIYF.

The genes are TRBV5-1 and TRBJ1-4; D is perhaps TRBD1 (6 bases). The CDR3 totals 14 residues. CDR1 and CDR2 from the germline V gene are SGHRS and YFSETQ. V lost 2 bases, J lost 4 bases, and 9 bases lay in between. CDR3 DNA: TGCGCCAGCAGCTTACAGGGAAATAATGAAAAACTGTTTTTT. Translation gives CASSLQGNNEKLFF. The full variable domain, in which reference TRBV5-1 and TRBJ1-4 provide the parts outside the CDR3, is KAGVTQTPRYLIKTRGQQVTLSCSPISGHRSVSWYQQTPGQGLQFLFEYFSETQRNKGNFPGRFSGRQFSNSRSEMNVSTLELGDSALYLCASSLQGNNEKLFFGSGTQLSVL.

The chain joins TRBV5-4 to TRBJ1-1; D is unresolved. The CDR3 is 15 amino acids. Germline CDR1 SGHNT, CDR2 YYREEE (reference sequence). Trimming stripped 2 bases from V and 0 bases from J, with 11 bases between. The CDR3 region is CASSLLYPLNTEAFF. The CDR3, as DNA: TGTGCCAGCAGCTTATTGTATCCCTTGAACACTGAAGCTTTCTTT.